This TCR beta chain was profiled in a study of long-term antiretroviral therapy in people with HIV. Study results and limitations: Whichever time point was examined, clones expanded before ART dominated the repertoire.

Survey-level immunoSEQ v3.0 assays were run. The sequencing target was about 35,000-50,000 T-cell genomes per sample. Generated by immunoSEQ multiplex PCR, the TCRdb table keeps only in-frame clones and is missing some. The table shows 14,000 or so clones, with around 76% occurring only once. Germline CDR1 and CDR2: SEHNR and FQNEAQ (reference sequence). This CDR3 contains 14 residues. The V and J ends lost 2 bases and 7 bases respectively, with 14 bases between them. For this clone: Antigen: not known.

The receptor comes from a man aged 40-50 years with HIV. The sample in question was unsorted PBMCs, obtained 3.1 years after starting antiretroviral therapy. The V call is TRBV7-9, the J call TRBJ1-2; perhaps TRBD1 as D (6 bases). The CDR3, as DNA: TGTGCCAGCAGCTTAAAGGGTACAGGGCTTGGCTACACCTTC. Translation gives CASSLKGTGLGYTF. The full variable domain, its missing parts supplied by reference TRBV7-9 and TRBJ1-2, is DTGVSQNPRHKITKRGQNVTFRCDPISEHNRLYWYRQTLGQGPEFLTYFQNEAQLEKSRLLSDRFSAERPKGSFSTLEIQRTEQGDSAMYLCASSLKGTGLGYTFGSGTRLTVV.